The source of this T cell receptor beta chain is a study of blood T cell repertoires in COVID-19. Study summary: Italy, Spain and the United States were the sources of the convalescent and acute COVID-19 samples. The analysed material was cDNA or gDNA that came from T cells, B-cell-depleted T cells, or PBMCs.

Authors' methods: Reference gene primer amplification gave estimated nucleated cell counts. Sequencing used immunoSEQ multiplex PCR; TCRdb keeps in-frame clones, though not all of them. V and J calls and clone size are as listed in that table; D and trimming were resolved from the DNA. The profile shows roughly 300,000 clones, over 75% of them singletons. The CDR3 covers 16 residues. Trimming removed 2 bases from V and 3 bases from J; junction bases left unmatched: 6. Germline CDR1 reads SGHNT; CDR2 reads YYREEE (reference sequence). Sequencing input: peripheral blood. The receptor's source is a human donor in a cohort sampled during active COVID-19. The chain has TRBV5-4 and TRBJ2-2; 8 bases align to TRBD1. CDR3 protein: CASSFPSDRDTGELFF. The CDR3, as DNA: TGTGCCAGCAGCTTTCCATCGGACAGGGACACCGGGGAGCTGTTTTTT.